Presented here are 4 T cell receptor beta chains from one specimen sequenced in a study of T cell responses to AZD1222 COVID-19 vaccine. TCRdb keeps only in-frame clones here, not all; method: immunoSEQ multiplex PCR. The sample lists 160,000 or so clones; roughly nine tenths were seen once. Sequences were derived from peripheral blood, sampled 28 days after the second AZD1222 dose. Source of these receptors: an adult who received the AZD1222 COVID-19 vaccine.

V usage is TRBV3-1 (or the pseudogene TRBV3-2) and J usage is TRBJ1-1, with a possible D match to TRBD1 (6 bases). In germline, CDR1 is LGHDT, CDR2 YNNKEL (reference sequence). The CDR3 extends over 14 amino acids. Trimming cost V 5 bases and J 4 bases, with 14 bases left between them. CDR3 nucleotide sequence: TGTGCCAGCAGCATTCAGGGGATAGGCACTGAAGCTTTCTTT. Its translation is CASSIQGIGTEAFF.

CDR3 sequence (DNA): TGTGCCAGCAGCTTAAGGGGCAGCTCCTACAATGAGCAGTTCTTC. Translated: CASSLRGSSYNEQFF. The V gene is TRBV7-8, the J gene TRBJ2-1; D possibly corresponds to TRBD1 (5 bases). CDR1 and CDR2 (germline): SGHVS, FQNEAQ. CDR3 length equals 15 residues. The V and J ends lost 2 bases and 0 bases respectively, with 8 bases between them.

V usage is TRBV19 and J usage is TRBJ2-2; D could derive from TRBD1 or TRBD2 (6 bases each). The ends were cut back, 6 bases at V and 3 bases at J, with 11 bases in the middle. The CDR3 totals 14 residues. Germline values: CDR1 LNHDA, CDR2 SQIVND (reference sequence). CDR3 sequence: CASSKGGYTGELFF. The CDR3 DNA reads TGTGCCAGTAGCAAGGGGGGCTACACCGGGGAGCTGTTTTTT.

V usage is TRBV10-3 and J usage is TRBJ2-7; 8 bases map to TRBD2. J lost 5 bases, V lost 6 bases, and 9 bases had no gene match. CDR3 length: 14 residues. The germline CDR1 and CDR2 sequences are ENHRY and SYGVKD. The CDR3 nucleotides are TGTGCCATCAGGGGGGGACTAGACCCCCACGAGCAGTACTTC. Translation: CAIRGGLDPHEQYF.